This T cell receptor (beta chain) was observed in a study of blood T cell repertoires in COVID-19. Study as a whole: The cDNA or gDNA used as material had been derived from T cells, B-cell-depleted T cells, or PBMCs.

The CDR3 is made up of 15 amino acids. The V and J ends lost 5 bases and 4 bases, in that order; junction bases with no gene match: 9. The germline gives CDR1 SNHLY, CDR2 FYNNEI. The protocol was immunoSEQ multiplex PCR, while the TCRdb copy is restricted to in-frame clones and leaves out a portion. The data contain about 240,000 clones, 86% of them singletons. This receptor was obtained from a man older than 75 with acute or convalescent COVID-19. Sequenced input: peripheral blood. The genes are TRBV2 and TRBJ1-1; TRBD1 matches at 8 bases. In nucleotides, the CDR3 is TGTGCCAGCAGTTATACAGGGGGAGGGCCCACTGAAGCTTTCTTT. It codes for CASSYTGGGPTEAFF.